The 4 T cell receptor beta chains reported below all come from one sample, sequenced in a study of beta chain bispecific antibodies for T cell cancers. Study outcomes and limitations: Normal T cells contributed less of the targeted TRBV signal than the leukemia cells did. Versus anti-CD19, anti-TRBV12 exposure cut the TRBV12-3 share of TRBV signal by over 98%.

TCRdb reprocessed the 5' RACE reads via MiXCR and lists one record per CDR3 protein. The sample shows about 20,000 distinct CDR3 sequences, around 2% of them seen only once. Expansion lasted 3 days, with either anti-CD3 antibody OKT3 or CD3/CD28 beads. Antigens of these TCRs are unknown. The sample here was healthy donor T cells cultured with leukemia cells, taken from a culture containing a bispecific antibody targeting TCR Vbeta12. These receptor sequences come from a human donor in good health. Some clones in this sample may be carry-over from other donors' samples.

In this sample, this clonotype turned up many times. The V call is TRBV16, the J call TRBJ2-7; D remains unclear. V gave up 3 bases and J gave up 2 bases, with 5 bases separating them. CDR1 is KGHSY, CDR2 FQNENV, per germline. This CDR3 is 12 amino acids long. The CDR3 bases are TGTGCCAGCAGCCAGACCGCCTACGAGCAGTACTTC. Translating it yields CASSQTAYEQYF.

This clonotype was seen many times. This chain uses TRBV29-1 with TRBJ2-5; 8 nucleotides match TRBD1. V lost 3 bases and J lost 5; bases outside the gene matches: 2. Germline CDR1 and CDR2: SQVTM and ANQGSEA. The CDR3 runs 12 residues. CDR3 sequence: CSVDRGRETQYF. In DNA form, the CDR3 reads TGCAGCGTTGACAGGGGGCGGGAGACCCAGTACTTC. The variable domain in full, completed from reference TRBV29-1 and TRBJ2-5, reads SAVISQKPSRDICQRGTSLTIQCQVDSQVTMMFWYRQQPGQSLTLIATANQGSEATYESGFVIDKFPISRPNLTFSTLTVSNMSPEDSSIYLCSVDRGRETQYFGPGTRLLVL.

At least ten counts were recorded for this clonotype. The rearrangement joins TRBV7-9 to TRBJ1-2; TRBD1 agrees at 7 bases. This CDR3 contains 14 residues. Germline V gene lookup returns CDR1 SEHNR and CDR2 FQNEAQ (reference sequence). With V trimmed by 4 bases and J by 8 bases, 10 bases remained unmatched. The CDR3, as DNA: TGTGCCAGCAGCTCGACCGACAGGGTTGGGGGCTACACCTTC. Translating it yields CASSSTDRVGGYTF.

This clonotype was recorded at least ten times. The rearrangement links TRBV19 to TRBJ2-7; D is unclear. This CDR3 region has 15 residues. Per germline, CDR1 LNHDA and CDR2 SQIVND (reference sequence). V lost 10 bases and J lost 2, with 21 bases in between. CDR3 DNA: TGTGCCAACTGGAGTTACAGCCTATCGACCTACGAGCAGTACTTC. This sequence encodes CANWSYSLSTYEQYF.